This entry lists 26 T cell receptor beta chains sequenced from one sample in a study of blood T cells in healthy people across ages. Primers used in a second PCR of roughly 7 to 11 cycles were a sample-barcoded 5' primer and a J-beta primer mix. One entry per CDR3 protein, called by TCRdb with MiXCR from the 5' RACE reads. This sample has 1.5 million to 2 million distinct CDR3 sequences, with less than 50% found just once. Material: blood. These receptors all stem from a woman in her thirties or forties in good health.

The sample holds a few counts of this clonotype. The chain couples TRBV20-1 to TRBJ2-5; weak D call: TRBD2 (5 bases). With 4 bases removed from V and 3 bases from J, the gap between germline ends came to 15 bases. Germline V gene data show CDR1 as DFQATT and CDR2 as SNEGSKA (reference sequence). The CDR3 has 14 amino acids. The DNA for the CDR3 is TGCAGTGCTACTCTGACCGCGGGTAAAGAGACCCAGTACTTC. Its protein is CSATLTAGKETQYF.

The chain is built from TRBV6-6 and TRBJ1-4, with TRBD1 as a possible D gene (6 bases). The CDR3 sequence is 15 residues long. V lost 6 bases, J lost 0 bases, and 11 bases lay in between. The germline gives CDR1 MNHNY, CDR2 SVGAGI (reference sequence). The CDR3, as DNA: TGTGCCAGCAGCGGAGGGGGTGCAACTAATGAAAAACTGTTTTTT. It yields the protein CASSGGGATNEKLFF.

This chain links TRBV9 with TRBJ1-2, with D possibly matching TRBD1 (5 bases). V lost 3 bases, J lost 6 bases, and 9 bases lay in between. The length of the CDR3 is 12 residues. Germline values: CDR1 SGDLS, CDR2 YYNGEE. The CDR3 is CASSAGSDGYTF. The CDR3 DNA follows: TGTGCCAGCAGCGCAGGGTCGGATGGCTACACCTTC.

This sequence joins TRBV27 and TRBJ2-5; 9 bases are shared with TRBD2. V trimming: 3 bases; J trimming: 5 bases; junction bases outside the gene matches: 10. Germline V lookup: CDR1 MNHEY, CDR2 SMNVEV (reference sequence). This CDR3 contains 16 residues. CDR3 coding DNA: TGTGCCAGCAGTTTGATAGCGGGGGCCTCCCATGAGACCCAGTACTTC. Protein product: CASSLIAGASHETQYF.

The gene calls are TRBV7-2 and TRBJ2-5; D remains unclear. Trimming took 1 base from V and 2 from J, leaving 14 bases between them. This CDR3 has 16 residues. Germline V CDR1 and CDR2: SGHTA, FQGNSA. The CDR3, as DNA: TGTGCCAGCAGCTTAGGCGCTACTATACAACAAGAGACCCAGTACTTC. Its protein is CASSLGATIQQETQYF.

The chain joins TRBV7-3 to TRBJ2-5; TRBD1 matches 8 bases. CDR3 length: 16 amino acids. V shed 5 bases and J 1 base; nucleotides not matched to a gene: 9. Germline V gene lookup returns CDR1 SGHTA and CDR2 FQGTGA. The CDR3 sequence is CASSPTGVGPQETQYF. CDR3 DNA sequence: TGTGCCAGCAGCCCGACAGGGGTGGGGCCCCAAGAGACCCAGTACTTC. The full variable domain, rest sourced from reference TRBV7-3 and TRBJ2-5, is GAGVSQTPSNKVTEKGKYVELRCDPISGHTALYWYRQSLGQGPEFLIYFQGTGAADDSGLPNDRFFAVRPEGSVSTLKIQRTERGDSAVYLCASSPTGVGPQETQYFGPGTRLLVL.

This clonotype has just one count. The V gene is TRBV6-1, the J gene TRBJ2-4; a possible D gene is TRBD1 (5 bases). Judging by the DNA end, TRBJ2-7 fits better; the J call may be wrong. Germline V gene data show CDR1 as MNHNS and CDR2 as SASEGT. The CDR3 totals 13 residues. The CDR3 sequence is CASTTSGSNEQYF. The CDR3 bases are TGTGCCAGCACCACCTCAGGGTCGAACGAGCAGTACTTC.

Here the CDR3 DNA reads TGTGCCACCAGCCCAGAAAAGGACAGGGACTATGGCTACACCTTC. This gives the protein CATSPEKDRDYGYTF. The rearrangement joins TRBV15 to TRBJ1-2, with 8 bases lining up with TRBD1. The trim removed 5 bases at V and 3 bases at J, leaving 8 bases unmatched. The CDR3 runs to 15 residues. Per germline, CDR1 LNHNV and CDR2 YYDKDF (reference sequence).

The chain links TRBV15 to TRBJ1-4; D might be TRBD1 (5 bases). The germline V gene encodes CDR1 LNHNV and CDR2 YYDKDF (reference sequence). This CDR3 region has 14 residues. The V gene lost 6 bases and the J gene lost 5 bases, with 13 bases spanning the gap. The CDR3 DNA is TGTGCCACCAGTGGAAGGGGCCTGAATGAAAAACTGTTTTTT. It is translated as CATSGRGLNEKLFF.

The sample holds a few counts of this clonotype. The chain uses TRBV3-1 and TRBJ2-1; 7 nucleotides match TRBD1. Looked up from germline, CDR1 is LGHDT and CDR2 is YNNKEL (reference sequence). V shed 2 bases and J 4 bases; nucleotides not matched to a gene: 8. The CDR3 spans 16 residues. DNA of the CDR3: TGTGCCAGCAGCCAATCCGGGACAGCCTCTTACAATGAGCAGTTCTTC. Its protein product is CASSQSGTASYNEQFF.

This clonotype was counted only a few times. This chain connects TRBV12-3 or TRBV12-4 to TRBJ2-5; 9 bases map to TRBD1. V was clipped by 5 bases and J by 5 bases; unmatched bases: 12. The CDR3 has 16 amino acids. The CDR3 loop reads CASSPRRTGAGETQYF. The CDR3 bases are TGTGCCAGCAGTCCCCGCCGGACAGGGGCAGGGGAGACCCAGTACTTC.

The chain couples TRBV28 to TRBJ2-7; D call uncertain. Between the trimmed V and J ends, which lost 6 bases and 3 bases, there was a span of 12 bases. Germline V lookup: CDR1 MDHEN, CDR2 SYDVKM. The CDR3 is 13 residues long. The CDR3 here is CASSPHGYYEQYF. DNA of the CDR3: TGTGCCAGCAGCCCACACGGGTACTACGAGCAGTACTTC.

This clonotype was picked up one time. The chain recombines TRBV5-1 with TRBJ2-1; D might be TRBD2 (5 bases). The end of the DNA fits TRBJ2-7 better, so the J call may be wrong. The CDR3 totals 16 residues. The germline V gene encodes CDR1 SGHRS and CDR2 YFSETQ. The CDR3 DNA follows: TGCGCCAGCAGCTTGCCCGGGGTGGACTCCTACAGTGAGCAGTACTTC. The encoded protein is CASSLPGVDSYSEQYF.

The table lists this clonotype with a count of one. The J gene is TRBJ1-5, the V gene TRBV9; D not resolved. Germline V lookup: CDR1 SGDLS, CDR2 YYNGEE. The CDR3 loop spans 14 amino acids. The V end was cut by 0 bases, the J end by 6 bases, with 10 bases between. This chain's CDR3 is CASSVGGSAQPQHF. The CDR3 bases are TGTGCCAGCAGCGTAGGCGGAAGCGCTCAGCCCCAGCATTTT.

The chain employs TRBV20-1 and TRBJ1-6, with 7 bases aligning to TRBD1. V lost 0 bases, J lost 3 bases, and 11 bases stayed unmatched. CDR1 and CDR2 from the germline V gene are DFQATT and SNEGSKA (reference sequence). The CDR3 runs 18 residues. CDR3 residues: CSARDHFTGVNYNSPLHF. The CDR3, as DNA: TGCAGTGCTAGAGATCATTTCACAGGGGTCAACTATAATTCACCCCTCCACTTT.

This clonotype has only a few counts. The gene calls are TRBV29-1 and TRBJ1-2; D uncertain. Germline V gene sequence: CDR1 SQVTM, CDR2 ANQGSEA. The CDR3 runs 13 residues. V was pared by 7 bases and J by 8 bases, with 20 bases between. CDR3 loop: CSAKTRRVGGYTF. The CDR3 region has the DNA TGCAGCGCAAAAACTAGGCGGGTGGGCGGCTACACCTTC.

The chain employs TRBV2 and TRBJ2-1; TRBD1 aligns across 7 bases. V dropped 4 bases and J dropped 4; count of bases not matched to a gene: 7. Germline CDR1 and CDR2: SNHLY and FYNNEI. There are 15 residues in the CDR3. CDR3 protein: CASSADRPEYNEQFF. The CDR3 coding sequence is TGTGCCAGCAGTGCGGACAGGCCGGAGTACAATGAGCAGTTCTTC.

This clonotype turned up a few times. The chain combines TRBV25-1 with TRBJ2-1; no clear D. Trimming removed 5 bases from V and 6 bases from J, with 8 bases in between. The V gene's germline CDR1 is MGHDK and CDR2 SYGVNS. This CDR3 comprises 12 residues. CDR3 region: CASSRPFNEQFF. Written as DNA, the CDR3 is TGTGCCAGCAGTCGACCCTTCAATGAGCAGTTCTTC.

The rearrangement uses TRBV7-9 and TRBJ2-3; D may be TRBD1 (6 bases). V was pared by 4 bases and J by 6 bases, with 8 bases between. The CDR3 sequence is 12 residues long. Germline values: CDR1 SEHNR, CDR2 FQNEAQ (reference sequence). Written as DNA, the CDR3 is TGTGCCAGCAGCTCAGGGGAGGATACGCAGTATTTT. Protein: CASSSGEDTQYF.

The chain is built from TRBV12-3 or TRBV12-4 and TRBJ2-1; a possible D gene is TRBD2 (6 bases). The ends were cut back, 6 bases at V and 7 bases at J, with 16 bases in the middle. The CDR3 spans 14 residues. This CDR3 reads CASSTTDGGNEQFF. In nucleotides, the CDR3 is TGTGCCAGCAGCACGACAGACGGAGGGAATGAGCAGTTCTTC.

This chain uses TRBV2 with TRBJ2-4, with TRBD2 matching over 10 bases. V was clipped by 4 bases and J by 5 bases; unmatched bases: 20. CDR3 length: 20 amino acids. Germline-derived CDR1 and CDR2 are SNHLY and FYNNEI. This CDR3 reads CASSGGRAGGPELDENIQYF. The CDR3 bases are TGTGCCAGCAGTGGAGGTCGAGCGGGGGGGCCGGAATTGGACGAAAACATTCAGTACTTC.

Concerning this clonotype itself: A junction end diverges from the germline sequence, so it may reflect a read error. The chain is built from TRBV5-1 and TRBJ2-6; D may be TRBD1 (5 bases). The germline V gene encodes CDR1 SGHRS and CDR2 YFSETQ. The CDR3 consists of 16 residues. The DNA of the CDR3 is TGCGCCAGCAGCTTGGCGCAGAACTCTGGGGCCAACGCCCTGACTTTC. This codes for CASSLAQNSGANALTF.

This clonotype has ten or more counts. One end of the junction fails to match germline, which may point to a read error. V usage is TRBV7-9 and J usage is TRBJ2-1; maybe TRBD2 (8 bases). The CDR3 is 14 amino acids. Germline-derived CDR1 and CDR2 are SEHNR and FQNEAQ (reference sequence). The CDR3 coding sequence is TGTGCCAGCAGTTTAGCGGGACAGTACAATGAGCAGTTCTTC. Protein product: CASSLAGQYNEQFF. The whole variable domain, remainder taken from reference TRBV7-9 and TRBJ2-1, is DTGVSQNPRHKITKRGQNVTFRCDPISEHNRLYWYRQTLGQGPEFLTYFQNEAQLEKSRLLSDRFSAERPKGSFSTLEIQRTEQGDSAMYLCASSLAGQYNEQFFGPGTRLTVL.

V and J are TRBV2 and TRBJ2-3; 12 nucleotides match TRBD2. After removal of 10 bases from V and 4 bases from J, the junction contained 9 bases not matched to a gene. The CDR3 is 15 amino acids. Germline V gives CDR1 SNHLY, CDR2 FYNNEI. This chain's CDR3 is CATRTGLAGSDTQYF. The CDR3 nucleotides read TGTGCCACCAGGACTGGACTAGCGGGGTCAGATACGCAGTATTTT. Using reference TRBV2 and TRBJ2-3 for the parts outside the CDR3, the full variable domain is EPEVTQTPSHQVTQMGQEVILRCVPISNHLYFYWYRQILGQKVEFLVSFYNNEISEKSEIFDDQFSVERPDGSNFTLKIRSTKLEDSAMYFCATRTGLAGSDTQYFGPGTRLTVL.

The chain couples TRBV7-9 to TRBJ1-1; 8 bases are a match to TRBD1. The CDR3 runs 16 residues. Unmatched junction bases numbered 13, after V lost 5 bases and J lost 5 bases. Germline values: CDR1 SEHNR, CDR2 FQNEAQ (reference sequence). The CDR3 DNA is TGTGCCAGCAGCGTAACTCCGGGACAGGATTTGACTGAAGCTTTCTTT. Protein product: CASSVTPGQDLTEAFF.

The chain employs TRBV28 and TRBJ2-1; 8 nucleotides line up with TRBD1. This CDR3 comprises 13 residues. The germline V gene has CDR1 MDHEN and CDR2 SYDVKM. Trimming at V came to 2 bases and at J to 11 bases, leaving 5 bases not matched to a gene. CDR3 protein: CASSLRRDRQQFF. The CDR3 coding sequence is TGTGCCAGCAGTTTACGTAGGGACAGGCAGCAGTTCTTC.